These T cell receptor beta chains were read from a single sample in a study of T cells in narcolepsy. Here immunoSEQ multiplex PCR was the method, and the copy in TCRdb shows in-frame clones only, minus some. The profile shows about 33,000 clones, roughly nine tenths of them singletons. The sample consisted of CD45RA- memory CD4+ T cells from PBMCs. These TCRs come from a human donor with narcolepsy. Both conserved end residues are part of each CDR3. D genes are given only for firm matches. Only part of the rows carry a size: once, few, many, or a class if the clone is expanded.

d_call | clone_size | j_call | v_call | cdr3_aa | cdr3_nt
. | . | TRBJ1-1 | TRBV2 | CASLRQNTEAFF | TGTGCCAGCTTAAGGCAGAACACTGAAGCTTTCTTT
. | . | TRBJ2-1 | TRBV11-1 | CASSYEDEQFF | TGTGCCAGCAGCTATGAGGATGAGCAGTTCTTC
TRBD1 | few | TRBJ2-4 | TRBV6-1 | CASRELTGKNIQYF | TGTGCCAGCAGGGAGCTGACAGGGAAAAACATTCAGTACTTC
TRBD2 | . | TRBJ2-7 | TRBV14 | CASSRNLAGNEQYF | TGTGCCAGCAGCCGGAATTTAGCGGGAAACGAGCAGTACTTC
. | once | TRBJ2-7 | TRBV9 | CASSVSPGSSYEQYF | TGTGCCAGCAGCGTAAGTCCAGGGAGCTCCTACGAGCAGTACTTC
. | . | TRBJ1-5 | TRBV19 | CASRQANQPQHF | TGTGCCAGTAGGCAGGCTAATCAGCCCCAGCATTTT
TRBD2 | . | TRBJ2-1 | TRBV9 | CASSLSGGPHNEQFF | TGTGCCAGCAGCCTTAGCGGGGGCCCCCACAATGAGCAGTTCTTC
TRBD2 | . | TRBJ2-3 | TRBV25-1 | CASSPSGGSTDTQYF | TGTGCCAGCAGTCCCTCGGGGGGTAGCACAGATACGCAGTATTTT
. | . | TRBJ2-6 | TRBV19 | CASNFLGVPGANVLTF | TGTGCCAGTAACTTTTTGGGAGTACCCGGGGCCAACGTCCTGACTTTC
. | . | TRBJ2-7 | TRBV7-9 | CASSLASATYEQYF | TGTGCCAGCAGCTTAGCCAGTGCTACCTACGAGCAGTACTTC
TRBD2 | . | TRBJ2-7 | TRBV19 | CASSPGLARSYEQYF | TGTGCCAGTAGTCCGGGACTAGCGAGATCCTACGAGCAGTACTTC
TRBD1 | . | TRBJ1-2 | TRBV28 | CASRTGGENYGYTF | TGTGCCAGCAGGACAGGGGGCGAGAACTATGGCTACACCTTC
TRBD2 | . | TRBJ2-1 | TRBV2 | CASSEATSGRTSSYNEQFF | TGTGCCAGCAGTGAAGCAACTAGCGGGAGGACGAGCTCCTACAATGAGCAGTTCTTC
. | few | TRBJ1-4 | TRBV5-8 | CASSLDLSGFNEKLFF | TGTGCCAGCAGCTTGGATCTTTCGGGGTTTAATGAAAAACTGTTTTTT
. | . | TRBJ2-3 | TRBV29-1 | CSIGTPRTDTQYF | TGCAGCATCGGGACTCCGAGGACAGATACGCAGTATTTT
. | . | TRBJ1-6 | TRBV28 | CASKRVTVSPLHF | TGTGCCAGCAAAAGGGTAACGGTCTCACCCCTCCACTTT
. | . | TRBJ2-2 | TRBV4-1 | CASSQLTGWSGELFF | TGCGCCAGCAGCCAATTAACAGGGTGGTCCGGGGAGCTGTTTTTT
. | once | TRBJ2-7 | TRBV5-1 | CASSPVGWSDEQYF | TGCGCCAGCAGCCCCGTAGGGTGGAGCGACGAGCAGTACTTC
. | . | TRBJ1-4 | TRBV10-3 | CAISESSFEGKLFF | TGTGCCATCAGTGAGTCGTCATTTGAGGGGAAACTGTTTTTT
. | . | TRBJ2-1 | TRBV20-1 | CSGASNEQFF | TGCAGTGGGGCCTCAAATGAGCAGTTCTTC
. | . | TRBJ2-6 | TRBV15 | CATSSKRTGANVLTF | TGTGCCACCAGCAGCAAGAGGACTGGGGCCAACGTCCTGACTTTC
. | once | TRBJ2-3 | TRBV7-2 | CASSPPRGAPTDTQYF | TGTGCCAGCAGCCCGCCACGAGGGGCCCCCACAGATACGCAGTATTTT
TRBD2 | . | TRBJ2-1 | TRBV19 | CASASGRAGEQFF | TGTGCCAGTGCTAGCGGGAGGGCCGGTGAGCAGTTCTTC
. | . | TRBJ2-5 | TRBV19 | CASSILSPLMGQETQYF | TGTGCCAGTAGTATATTGTCCCCGTTGATGGGCCAAGAGACCCAGTACTTC
TRBD1 | . | TRBJ1-2 | TRBV28 | CASGGTGRSGYTF | TGTGCCAGTGGGGGGACAGGGAGGTCTGGCTACACCTTC
TRBD1 | few | TRBJ1-2 | TRBV19 | CASSLATGTDYGYTF | TGTGCCAGTAGTCTGGCGACAGGGACGGACTATGGCTACACCTTC
. | . | TRBJ1-2 | TRBV5-8 | CASSFYRDGYTF | TGTGCCAGCAGCTTTTACAGGGATGGCTACACCTTC
. | . | TRBJ2-3 | TRBV6-1 | CASSYEISGGTQYF | TGTGCCAGCAGTTATGAGATTTCAGGTGGTACGCAGTATTTT
. | . | TRBJ2-5 | TRBV18 | CASSPDTLRETQYF | TGTGCCAGCTCACCAGACACATTGAGGGAGACCCAGTACTTC
TRBD2 | . | TRBJ2-3 | TRBV6-5 | CASSFSGRGTDTQYF | TGTGCCAGCAGTTTTAGCGGGAGGGGCACAGATACGCAGTATTTT
. | . | TRBJ1-1 | TRBV29-1 | CSVVGGQGFDTEAFF | TGCAGCGTTGTCGGGGGGCAAGGGTTCGACACTGAAGCTTTCTTT
TRBD1 | . | TRBJ1-6 | TRBV4-2 | CASSQDALWGQGANNSPLHF | TGTGCCAGCAGCCAAGACGCGTTGTGGGGACAGGGGGCGAATAATTCACCCCTCCACTTT
. | . | TRBJ1-1 | TRBV7-2 | CASSLAWGNTEAFF | TGTGCCAGCAGCTTAGCGTGGGGAAACACTGAAGCTTTCTTT
. | once | TRBJ1-2 | TRBV5-1 | CASTPGGRDYGYTF | TGCGCCAGCACCCCCGGGGGGCGTGACTATGGCTACACCTTC
. | . | TRBJ1-6 | TRBV13 | CASSLRGVNNSPLHF | TGTGCCAGCAGCTTACGGGGTGTAAATAATTCACCCCTCCACTTT
TRBD2 | . | TRBJ2-7 | TRBV5-1 | CASSLEGTTYEQYF | TGCGCCAGCAGCTTGGAGGGGACTACCTACGAGCAGTACTTC
. | . | TRBJ1-2 | TRBV28 | CASSTAGSDGYTF | TGTGCCAGCAGCACAGCCGGGTCCGACGGCTACACCTTC
TRBD2 | . | TRBJ2-5 | TRBV9 | CASSVLAGEGEQYF | TGTGCCAGCAGCGTCCTAGCGGGAGAGGGGGAGCAGTACTTC
. | . | TRBJ1-2 | TRBV28 | CASSGTTGYTF | TGTGCCAGCAGTGGGACTACTGGCTACACCTTC
. | few | TRBJ2-6 | TRBV2 | CASSEFSGANVLTF | TGTGCCAGCAGTGAATTCTCTGGGGCCAACGTCCTGACTTTC
TRBD1 | . | TRBJ1-2 | TRBV4-2 | CASSHLGQGDYGYTF | TGTGCCAGCAGCCACCTAGGACAGGGAGATTATGGCTACACCTTC
. | . | TRBJ2-5 | TRBV2 | CASSWYGGNQETQYF | TGTGCCAGCAGTTGGTATGGTGGGAATCAAGAGACCCAGTACTTC
. | . | TRBJ2-7 | TRBV30 | CASEQSYEQYF | TGTGCCTCTGAGCAGTCCTACGAGCAGTACTTC
. | few | TRBJ2-7 | TRBV7-8 | CASSFGQTYEQYF | TGTGCCAGCAGCTTCGGACAGACCTACGAGCAGTACTTC
TRBD2 | few | TRBJ2-3 | TRBV5-4 | CASIKRGGTDTQYF | TGTGCCAGCATTAAGCGGGGGGGGACAGATACGCAGTATTTT
. | . | TRBJ2-1 | TRBV10-1 | CASSESVGSNEQFF | TGCGCCAGCAGTGAGTCGGTCGGGAGCAATGAGCAGTTCTTC
TRBD1 | . | TRBJ2-7 | TRBV6-1 | CASSGQGQQYF | TGTGCCAGCAGCGGACAGGGGCAGCAGTACTTC
. | . | TRBJ2-2 | TRBV28 | CASSPDIRATGELFF | TGTGCCAGCAGTCCCGACATCCGGGCCACCGGGGAGCTGTTTTTT
TRBD2 | . | TRBJ2-1 | TRBV19 | CASSTPSSGGYNEQFF | TGTGCCAGTAGTACCCCCTCTAGCGGGGGCTACAATGAGCAGTTCTTC
. | . | TRBJ2-7 | TRBV7-2 | CASSSNRVSYEQYF | TGTGCCAGCAGCTCAAACAGGGTTTCCTACGAGCAGTACTTC
TRBD2 | . | TRBJ2-1 | TRBV2 | CASSDLLATSSYNEQFF | TGTGCCAGCAGTGACCTACTAGCGACGAGCTCCTACAATGAGCAGTTCTTC
. | . | TRBJ2-3 | TRBV7-2 | CASSSRGGGDTQYF | TGTGCCAGCAGCAGTAGGGGGGGCGGAGATACGCAGTATTTT
TRBD2 | . | TRBJ2-3 | TRBV10-2 | CAISLGTSVTDTQYF | TGCGCCATCTCCCTCGGGACTAGCGTAACAGATACGCAGTATTTT
TRBD2 | . | TRBJ2-3 | TRBV7-3 | CASSLGGLMDTQYF | TGTGCCAGCAGCTTAGGGGGACTAATGGATACGCAGTATTTT